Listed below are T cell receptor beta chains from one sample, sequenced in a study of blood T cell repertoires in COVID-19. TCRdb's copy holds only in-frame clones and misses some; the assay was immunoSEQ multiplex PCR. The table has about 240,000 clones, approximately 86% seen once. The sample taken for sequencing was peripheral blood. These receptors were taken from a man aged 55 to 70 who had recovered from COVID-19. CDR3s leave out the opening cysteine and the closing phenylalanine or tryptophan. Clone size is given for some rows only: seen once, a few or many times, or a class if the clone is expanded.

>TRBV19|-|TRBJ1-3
ASSRQQGSGNTIY
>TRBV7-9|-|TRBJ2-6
ASSSRGGSGANVLT
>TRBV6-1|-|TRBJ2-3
ASSESHSGSRTDTQY
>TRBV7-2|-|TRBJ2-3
ASSSFYRGGVDTQY
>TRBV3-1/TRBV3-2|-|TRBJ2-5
ASSLAGGQKTQY
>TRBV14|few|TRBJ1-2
ASSLSEGYT
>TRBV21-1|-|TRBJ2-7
ATNPSRQGLYEQY
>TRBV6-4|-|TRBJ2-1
ASSDGTGGHNEQF
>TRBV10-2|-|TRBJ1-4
ASSGQWTNEKLF
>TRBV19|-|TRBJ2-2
ASSRSGQGPGELF
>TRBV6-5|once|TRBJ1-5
ATKGARAPNQPQH
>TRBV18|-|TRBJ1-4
ASSPPEGRAKLF
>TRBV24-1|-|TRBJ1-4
ATSDLWLSGDSSNEKLF
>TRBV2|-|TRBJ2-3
ASKIRGGLTDTQY
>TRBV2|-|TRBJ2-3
ASSGGTSGRPQY
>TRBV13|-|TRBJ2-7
ATGRRRYEQY
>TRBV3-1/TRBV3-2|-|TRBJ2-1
ASTTIGTSGGAGEQF
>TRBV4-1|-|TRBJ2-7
ASSQDSLRARTGSHEQY
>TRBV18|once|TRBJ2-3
ASYPVSSGYDLTDTQY
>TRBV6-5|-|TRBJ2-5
ASRQPGLPAQY
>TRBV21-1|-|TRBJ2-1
ASSRYRGLAGGLYNEQF
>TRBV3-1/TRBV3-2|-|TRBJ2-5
ASCDRQETQY
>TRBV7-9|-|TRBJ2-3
AGEGEGVSPDTQY
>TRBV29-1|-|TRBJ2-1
SVKGAAKIGEQF
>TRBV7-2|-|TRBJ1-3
ASSLAWGPDTIY
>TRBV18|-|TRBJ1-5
ASSPPGTGSNQPQH
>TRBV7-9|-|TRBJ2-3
ASMPNSVVDTQY
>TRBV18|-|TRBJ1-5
ASSRVLDQPQH
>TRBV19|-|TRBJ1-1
ASSPLTRGVAEAF
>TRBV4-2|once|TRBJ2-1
ASSQDTSGGRTHNEQF
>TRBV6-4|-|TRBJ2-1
ASSSGGDSEQF
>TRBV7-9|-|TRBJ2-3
ASSFGLAGGQDTQY
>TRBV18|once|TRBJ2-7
ASSPDRSSYEQY
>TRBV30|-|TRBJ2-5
AWGGLLTETQY
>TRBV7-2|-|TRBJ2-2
ASNRLAGNTGELF
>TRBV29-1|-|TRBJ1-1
NVGRGTEAF
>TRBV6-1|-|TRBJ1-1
ASSEGISAKTNTEAF
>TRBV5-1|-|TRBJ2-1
ASSLTTGNEQF
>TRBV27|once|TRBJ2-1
ASSSTIAGGLINEQF